These 18 T cell receptor beta chains were all obtained from the same sample, sequenced in a study of blood T cells in healthy people across ages. A second PCR of roughly 7 to 11 cycles used a sample-barcoded 5' primer and a J-beta primer mix. TCRdb independently ran MiXCR on the 5' RACE reads; one entry per CDR3 protein. This sample has about 570,000 distinct CDR3 sequences, with approximately 26% found just once. The sample was also reused in another study, on T cells of mothers and their children.

Specimen: blood. Source of these receptors: a boy between 2 and 10 years old in good health.

The chain combines TRBV6-6 with TRBJ2-4; D remains ambiguous. With 5 bases removed from V and 0 bases from J, the gap between germline ends came to 14 bases. The CDR3 contains 16 residues. The V gene's germline CDR1 is MNHNY and CDR2 SVGAGI (reference sequence). The CDR3 DNA reads as TGTGCCAGCAGTCAGCCTACGGACGGAGCCAAAAACATTCAGTACTTC. Residues: CASSQPTDGAKNIQYF.

J is TRBJ2-6 and V is TRBV27; D remains ambiguous. V was pared by 0 bases and J by 5 bases, with 17 bases between. Germline V gene lookup returns CDR1 MNHEY and CDR2 SMNVEV (reference sequence). The CDR3 extends over 18 amino acids. The CDR3 reads CASSLSMEYLLRANVLTF. CDR3 DNA sequence: TGTGCCAGCAGTTTATCGATGGAGTATCTTCTAAGGGCCAACGTCCTGACTTTC. Combining the CDR3 with reference TRBV27 and TRBJ2-6 gives the whole variable domain EAQVTQNPRYLITVTGKKLTVTCSQNMNHEYMSWYRQDPGLGLRQIYYSMNVEVTDKGDVPEGYKVSRKEKRNFPLILESPSPNQTSLYFCASSLSMEYLLRANVLTFGAGSRLTVL.

This clonotype was seen once. The gene calls are TRBV4-1 and TRBJ2-2, with D perhaps being TRBD1 or TRBD2 (5 bases each). The V gene's germline CDR1 is MGHRA and CDR2 YSYEKL. V was cut by 4 bases and J by 2 bases, with 11 bases left in between. The CDR3 runs 15 residues. The DNA of the CDR3 is TGCGCCAGCAGCCCCAACGGGGCAAACACCGGGGAGCTGTTTTTT. Amino acid sequence: CASSPNGANTGELFF.

CDR3 DNA sequence: TGTGCCAGCAGCTCATCGACGAGGGAGACCCAGTACTTC. Translated, it gives CASSSSTRETQYF. This sequence joins TRBV11-2 and TRBJ2-5; D remains unclear. CDR3 length equals 13 residues. The germline gives CDR1 SGHAT, CDR2 FQNNGV. Trimming cost V 4 bases and J 5 bases, with 11 bases left between them.

This clonotype was found a few times. The V and J genes are TRBV28 and TRBJ2-3; perhaps TRBD2 as D (5 bases). This CDR3 spans 15 amino acids. The germline V and J ends were trimmed by 4 bases and 2 bases, with 13 bases remaining between them. CDR1 MDHEN and CDR2 SYDVKM come from the germline V gene. This CDR3 is CASSWAGGHTDTQYF. CDR3 nucleotides: TGTGCCAGCAGTTGGGCCGGAGGTCACACAGATACGCAGTATTTT. Using reference TRBV28 and TRBJ2-3 for the parts outside the CDR3, the full variable domain is DVKVTQSSRYLVKRTGEKVFLECVQDMDHENMFWYRQDPGLGLRLIYFSYDVKMKEKGDIPEGYSVSREKKERFSLILESASTNQTSMYLCASSWAGGHTDTQYFGPGTRLTVL.

This clonotype appeared many times. V and J are TRBV3-1 and TRBJ2-3, with TRBD2 matching over 7 bases. The CDR3 consists of 15 residues. J was trimmed by 2 bases and V by 0 bases; bases with no gene match: 2. Germline V gene lookup returns CDR1 LGHDT and CDR2 YNNKEL (reference sequence). In DNA form, the CDR3 reads TGTGCCAGCAGCCAAGAACTAGCGAACACAGATACGCAGTATTTT. Its protein product is CASSQELANTDTQYF.

V usage is TRBV27 and J usage is TRBJ1-5; D is uncertain. V was cut by 10 bases and J by 3 bases, with 10 bases left in between. From germline, CDR1 is MNHEY and CDR2 SMNVEV (reference sequence). This CDR3 contains 12 residues. CDR3 amino acids: CANRALNQPQHF. CDR3 DNA: TGTGCCAACAGAGCCCTCAATCAGCCCCAGCATTTT.

This clonotype was seen a handful of times. The V gene is TRBV29-1, the J gene TRBJ1-2, with D perhaps matching TRBD1 (5 bases). The germline CDR1 and CDR2 sequences are SQVTM and ANQGSEA. CDR3 length: 12 amino acids. V shed 6 bases and J shed 8 bases, with 16 bases lying between them. The CDR3 bases are TGCAGCGTCACCGACAGCCGTCGGGGCTACACCTTC. It codes for CSVTDSRRGYTF.

The chain has TRBV20-1 and TRBJ2-7; possible D gene TRBD1, 5 bases. The germline gives CDR1 DFQATT, CDR2 SNEGSKA (reference sequence). Between the trimmed V and J ends, which lost 7 bases and 0 bases, there was a span of 13 bases. The CDR3 has 13 amino acids. The CDR3 bases are TGCAGTGTTCATAAGGACAACTCCTACGAGCAGTACTTC. This gives the protein CSVHKDNSYEQYF.

This clonotype was recorded at least ten times. This chain connects TRBV6-5 to TRBJ2-1, with TRBD2 matching over 8 bases. The CDR3 spans 14 residues. Germline CDR1 and CDR2: MNHEY and SVGAGI. V lost 5 bases and J lost 4; bases outside the gene matches: 4. The CDR3 DNA reads TGTGCCAGCAGTAAGGGACTAGGGTACAATGAGCAGTTCTTC. It encodes CASSKGLGYNEQFF.

V gene TRBV29-1 combines with J gene TRBJ1-6, with a tentative D call TRBD1 (5 bases). V was shortened by 2 bases and J by 7 bases, with 6 bases between the two germline ends. Germline values: CDR1 SQVTM, CDR2 ANQGSEA. The CDR3 consists of 12 residues. This chain's CDR3 is CSVETGNSPLHF. Written as DNA, the CDR3 is TGCAGCGTTGAAACAGGAAATTCACCCCTCCACTTT.

DNA of the CDR3: TGTGCCAGCAGCCGCGCGGACCAAGAGACCCAGTACTTC. It codes for CASSRADQETQYF. This rearrangement joins TRBV5-5 to TRBJ2-5; no firm D call. CDR1 SGHKS and CDR2 YYEKEE come from the germline V gene (reference sequence). The CDR3 has 13 residues. Trimming took off 4 bases at V and 0 bases at J, with 7 bases between the two ends.

This clonotype occurred a few times. The chain employs TRBV20-1 and TRBJ1-5; D ambiguous. The CDR3 length is 14 residues. The ends were cut back, 0 bases at V and 9 bases at J, with 15 bases in the middle. Germline V CDR1 and CDR2: DFQATT, SNEGSKA (reference sequence). CDR3 loop: CSAREGLGVRPQHF. Here the CDR3 DNA reads TGCAGTGCTAGAGAAGGCTTAGGCGTCCGGCCCCAGCATTTT.

The table lists this clonotype with a few counts. This chain connects TRBV7-9 to TRBJ2-7; a weak D match, TRBD1 (5 bases). Looked up from germline, CDR1 is SEHNR and CDR2 is FQNEAQ (reference sequence). Trimming left V 5 bases short and J 7 bases short, with 18 bases between. CDR3 size: 14 residues. CDR3 amino acids: CASSLSAGSLEQYF. DNA of the CDR3: TGTGCCAGCAGCCTTTCGGCAGGGTCCCTTGAGCAGTACTTC.

This chain joins TRBV4-2 and TRBJ1-6; D is uncertain. Trimming took 0 bases from V and 8 from J, leaving 5 bases between them. CDR3 length equals 13 residues. The germline CDR1 and CDR2 sequences are LGHNA and YNFKEQ. CDR3 DNA sequence: TGTGCCAGCAGCCAAGATAACGATTCACCCCTCCACTTT. Translating gives CASSQDNDSPLHF.

The sample holds a few counts of this clonotype. V and J are TRBV11-1 and TRBJ2-3; TRBD2 is a possible D gene (6 bases). The length of the CDR3 is 16 residues. Germline lookup yields CDR1 SGHAT and CDR2 FQDESV (reference sequence). V was pared by 2 bases and J by 0 bases, with 12 bases between. The CDR3 loop is CASSLRKGTSTDTQYF. The CDR3 DNA reads TGTGCCAGCAGCTTACGTAAAGGGACTAGCACAGATACGCAGTATTTT.

The table lists this clonotype with a few counts. The chain couples TRBV19 to TRBJ2-6, with D unresolved. V lost 3 bases to trimming and J lost 1 base, with 7 bases between them. Germline values: CDR1 LNHDA, CDR2 SQIVND (reference sequence). The CDR3 length is 15 residues. The CDR3 DNA reads as TGTGCCAGTAGTATTGCGGCTTCTGGGGCCAACGTCCTGACTTTC. The encoded protein is CASSIAASGANVLTF.

This clonotype showed up many times. The chain joins TRBV7-2 to TRBJ1-4, with 10 nucleotides matching TRBD1. Germline CDR1 is SGHTA and CDR2 is FQGNSA. The junction had 2 bases not matched to a gene; V was cut back by 5 bases and J by 5 bases. This CDR3 is 14 amino acids long. The CDR3 DNA is TGTGCCAGCAGCAGGGGACAGGGGAATGAAAAACTGTTTTTT. Its protein product is CASSRGQGNEKLFF.